This T cell receptor beta chain was sequenced in a study of identical twins. General study points: It was cross-sectional statistical analysis, not following the same donors, that the conclusions relied on.

This CDR3 has 14 residues. Losses at the gene ends were 2 bases for V and 2 bases for J; bases not matched to a gene: 2. From germline, CDR1 is MNHEY and CDR2 SVGEGT. This clonotype came up a few times. The antigen is unknown. TCRdb recomputed calls from the 5' RACE reads with MiXCR, one row per CDR3 protein. Among roughly 570,000 distinct CDR3 sequences, over 8.5% were seen once, and the ten largest hold around 3%. The same sample was also studied in work on yellow fever vaccine responses in identical twins.

The rearrangement joins TRBV6-2 or TRBV6-3 to TRBJ1-2; 7 bases map to TRBD1. The sequence was collected from a woman aged 18-29 years in good health. What was sequenced was PBMCs. The CDR3 nucleotides read TGTGCCAGCAGTTACGACAGGGTGAACTATGGCTACACCTTC. Amino acid sequence: CASSYDRVNYGYTF.